This entry lists 5 T cell receptor beta chains sequenced from one sample in a study of blood T cell repertoires in COVID-19. TCRdb's copy holds only in-frame clones and misses some; the assay was immunoSEQ multiplex PCR. The sample consists of fewer than 70,000 clones, under 85% of them appearing once. The sample taken for sequencing was peripheral blood. Receptor source: a man in his 60s with acute or convalescent COVID-19.

The genes are TRBV5-1 and TRBJ2-3; D ambiguous. The CDR3 covers 16 residues. Germline V gene sequence: CDR1 SGHRS, CDR2 YFSETQ. Trimming removed 0 bases at V and 1 base at J, with 12 bases between. CDR3 bases: TGCGCCAGCAGCTTGGACCGCTCGGCGGGCACAGATACGCAGTATTTT. Protein product: CASSLDRSAGTDTQYF.

The rearrangement joins TRBV4-1 to TRBJ1-1; TRBD1 aligns across 9 bases. The J segment lost 10 bases and the V segment lost 1 base, leaving 10 bases of the junction unmatched. CDR3 size: 15 residues. Germline CDR1 is MGHRA and CDR2 is YSYEKL. The CDR3 DNA follows: TGCGCCAGCAGCCAAGGGGACAGGGATGGCGTAGGAGCTTTCTTT. Protein product: CASSQGDRDGVGAFF.

This chain joins TRBV30 and TRBJ1-5; 7 bases align to TRBD1. The germline gives CDR1 GTSNPN, CDR2 SVGIG (reference sequence). V shed 0 bases and J 9 bases; nucleotides not matched to a gene: 11. This CDR3 is 15 amino acids long. The CDR3: CAWSVGGGPWGPQHF. CDR3 DNA sequence: TGTGCCTGGAGTGTAGGGGGCGGGCCCTGGGGGCCCCAGCATTTT. Using reference TRBV30 and TRBJ1-5 for the parts outside the CDR3, the full variable domain is SQTIHQWPATLVQPVGSPLSLECTVEGTSNPNLYWYRQAAGRGLQLLFYSVGIGQISSEVPQNLSASRPQDRQFILSSKKLLLSDSGFYLCAWSVGGGPWGPQHFGDGTRLSIL.

The V and J genes are TRBV24-1 and TRBJ2-1; D unresolved. This CDR3 is 11 amino acids long. Germline assignment: CDR1 KGHDR and CDR2 SFDVKD. V lost 5 bases, J lost 4 bases, and 2 bases lay in between. DNA for the CDR3: TGTGCCACCAGTGCATACAATGAGCAGTTCTTC. Translation gives CATSAYNEQFF.

The chain is built from TRBV2 and TRBJ1-1; D uncertain. The CDR3 contains 13 residues. Trimming took 8 bases from V and 0 from J, leaving 10 bases between them. Per germline, CDR1 SNHLY and CDR2 FYNNEI. Here the CDR3 DNA reads TGTGCCAGCGAAGTGAACATGAACACTGAAGCTTTCTTT. Its protein product is CASEVNMNTEAFF.